Listed here are 10 T cell receptor beta chains from one sample, sequenced in a study of long-term antiretroviral therapy in people with HIV. The assay used was immunoSEQ (version v3.0), run at survey level. TCRdb's copy holds only in-frame clones and misses some; the assay was immunoSEQ multiplex PCR. The sample has more than 5,500 clones, 65% to 80% seen once. The sequenced sample was unsorted PBMCs, obtained 1.1 years after starting antiretroviral therapy. The receptors stem from a man aged 35-49 years with HIV.

The V call is TRBV5-1, the J call TRBJ1-1, with D possibly TRBD1 on 5 matching bases. The germline V and J ends were trimmed by 0 bases and 4 bases, with 16 bases remaining between them. CDR3 length: 16 amino acids. Germline V lookup: CDR1 SGHRS, CDR2 YFSETQ. The CDR3, as DNA: TGCGCCAGCAGCTTGGCTACAGGCCGCAAGAGCACTGAAGCTTTCTTT. It yields the protein CASSLATGRKSTEAFF.

This rearrangement joins TRBV5-8 to TRBJ1-1; no definite D call. Looked up from germline, CDR1 is SGHTS and CDR2 is YDEGEE. V lost 5 bases to trimming and J lost 4 bases, with 3 bases between them. The CDR3 runs to 10 residues. CDR3 in amino acids: CASRATEAFF. CDR3 nucleotide sequence: TGTGCCAGCAGGGCCACTGAAGCTTTCTTT. The whole variable domain, remainder taken from reference TRBV5-8 and TRBJ1-1, is EAGVTQSPTHLIKTRGQQATLRCSPISGHTSVYWYQQALGLGLQFLLWYDEGEERNRGNFPPRFSGRQFPNYSSELNVNALELEDSALYLCASRATEAFFGQGTRLTVV.

The chain has TRBV29-1 and TRBJ2-3; D remains ambiguous. CDR1 and CDR2 (germline): SQVTM, ANQGSEA. The germline V and J ends were trimmed by 6 bases and 2 bases, with 9 bases remaining between them. CDR3 length equals 12 residues. This CDR3 is CSVNTFTDTQYF. Written as DNA, the CDR3 is TGCAGCGTCAACACATTCACAGATACGCAGTATTTT.

This clone turned up a few times. V gene TRBV7-9 combines with J gene TRBJ1-5; D call uncertain. The CDR3 loop spans 13 amino acids. Trimming removed 6 bases at V and 3 bases at J, with 9 bases between. CDR1 and CDR2 (germline): SEHNR, FQNEAQ (reference sequence). The CDR3 coding sequence is TGTGCCAGCAGTCCTGATCTCAATCAGCCCCAGCATTTT. Its translation is CASSPDLNQPQHF.

The chain uses TRBV18 and TRBJ2-3; 11 positions match TRBD2. This CDR3 is built from 19 residues. The J segment lost 1 base and the V segment lost 6 bases, leaving 15 bases of the junction unmatched. Per germline, CDR1 KGHSH and CDR2 LQKENI. Here the CDR3 reads CASSLTPPTSGGRTDTQYF. CDR3 sequence (DNA): TGTGCCAGCTCCCTAACTCCACCTACTAGCGGGGGTCGCACAGATACGCAGTATTTT. Together with reference TRBV18 and TRBJ2-3, the CDR3 gives the full variable domain: NAGVMQNPRHLVRRRGQEARLRCSPMKGHSHVYWYRQLPEEGLKFMVYLQKENIIDESGMPKERFSAEFPKEGPSILRIQQVVRGDSAAYFCASSLTPPTSGGRTDTQYFGPGTRLTVL.

The chain employs TRBV19 and TRBJ2-1, with 8 bases that match TRBD1. J lost 5 bases, V lost 5 bases, and 8 bases had no gene match. The germline V gene encodes CDR1 LNHDA and CDR2 SQIVND (reference sequence). CDR3 length equals 15 residues. CDR3 in amino acids: CASSLRQGIDNEQFF. For the CDR3, the DNA is TGTGCCAGTAGTCTGAGACAGGGGATCGACAATGAGCAGTTCTTC.

This sequence joins TRBV10-3 and TRBJ1-6; D not resolved. Trimming removed 0 bases from V and 7 bases from J, with 13 bases in between. Germline lookup yields CDR1 ENHRY and CDR2 SYGVKD. The CDR3 runs to 16 residues. CDR3 sequence reads: CAISESVEIVNSPLHF. CDR3 sequence (DNA): TGTGCCATCAGTGAGTCGGTCGAAATTGTCAATTCACCCCTCCACTTT.

This rearrangement joins TRBV7-9 to TRBJ2-2; perhaps D is TRBD1 or TRBD2 (5 bases each). Trimming removed 6 bases at V and 6 bases at J, with 14 bases between. The CDR3 is 14 residues long. Germline V gives CDR1 SEHNR, CDR2 FQNEAQ (reference sequence). The CDR3 spells CASSSYGDAGELFF. In nucleotides, the CDR3 is TGTGCCAGCAGTTCTTATGGGGACGCCGGGGAGCTGTTTTTT.

The chain couples TRBV5-6 to TRBJ1-1; TRBD1 is a possible D gene (5 bases). The germline CDR1 and CDR2 sequences are SGHDT and YYEEEE. This CDR3 spans 14 amino acids. V was pared by 4 bases and J by 0 bases, with 10 bases between. For the CDR3, the DNA is TGTGCCAGCAGCCCGGACACATTGAACACTGAAGCTTTCTTT. Encoded protein: CASSPDTLNTEAFF.

The table lists this clone with a count of one. The chain links TRBV7-6 to TRBJ2-1, with D maybe TRBD2 (5 bases). The CDR3 totals 14 residues. Germline CDR1 and CDR2: SGHVS and FNYEAQ. The ends were cut back, 0 bases at V and 9 bases at J, with 12 bases in the middle. The CDR3 bases are TGTGCCAGCAGCTTAGCGGATATGGGGAGTGAGCAGTTCTTC. Translation: CASSLADMGSEQFF. The variable domain in full, with the rest retrieved from reference TRBV7-6 and TRBJ2-1, is GAGVSQSPRYKVTKRGQDVALRCDPISGHVSLYWYRQALGQGPEFLTYFNYEAQQDKSGLPNDRFSAERPEGSISTLTIQRTEQRDSAMYRCASSLADMGSEQFFGPGTRLTVL.